Given below is one T cell receptor beta chain in context. The antigen is undetermined. The data were taken from a study of metastatic and nonmetastatic thyroid tumors. Turning to the study itself: Repertoire data that came from the blood and tumor or nodule tissue of malignant and benign thyroid patients were compared. Overall study findings and caveats: The reported finding was significantly higher TCR beta diversity in malignant thyroid tumors relative to benign nodules, in blood and tumor.

All patients were treatment-naive before thyroid surgery. In the source study's methods: For papillary thyroid cancer, a distant-metastasis classifier was constructed from CDR3 differences observed across clinicopathological groups. With MiXCR, TCRdb reprocessed the PCR reads. In this record, the V and J calls reflect TCRdb's handling and not the investigators' own analysis. There are 20,000 or so clones in the sample; 20% to 25% occur only once, and around 12% lies in the top ten. The clonotype was recovered from a female donor with papillary thyroid cancer or a benign thyroid nodule (not recorded which). Some clones in this sample may be carry-over from other donors' samples. The specimen sequenced was tumor tissue.

The CDR3 region is CAWSVRTGHRELFF. CDR3 in DNA: TGTGCCTGGAGTGTTAGGACCGGCCACCGGGAGCTGTTTTTT. V is TRBV30 and J is TRBJ2-2; D call uncertain. The CDR3 has 14 amino acids. The V end lost 0 bases, the J end lost 9 bases, and 14 bases lay between the germline ends. The germline gives CDR1 GTSNPN, CDR2 SVGIG (reference sequence).